This passage covers 8 T cell receptor beta chains from one sample sequenced in a study of OX40 agonist ivuxolimab in advanced cancers. Some clones are missing from TCRdb's copy, which holds only in-frame ones; the method was immunoSEQ multiplex PCR. The repertoire holds around 65,000 clones, with 80% to 95% as singletons. This specimen consisted of CD4+ or CD8+ T cells sorted from blood, obtained in a trial of the OX40 agonist ivuxolimab. These TCRs come from an adult with an advanced solid tumor such as melanoma, head and neck, liver or kidney cancer.

The chain combines TRBV4-1 with TRBJ2-1; 7 bases match TRBD1. With 4 bases clipped from V and 3 bases from J, the junction kept 9 bases outside the gene matches. CDR1 is MGHRA, CDR2 YSYEKL, per germline. This CDR3 comprises 16 residues. Here the CDR3 reads CASSLTGTDSYNEQFF. CDR3 coding DNA: TGCGCCAGCAGCCTAACCGGGACAGATAGCTACAATGAGCAGTTCTTC.

This chain links TRBV11-2 with TRBJ2-7; no clear D gene. Trimming stripped 5 bases from V and 5 bases from J, with 7 bases between. Germline CDR1 SGHAT, CDR2 FQNNGV. CDR3 length equals 11 residues. The CDR3 DNA reads TGTGCCAGCAGCCCCCGGCACGAGCAGTACTTC. Amino acids: CASSPRHEQYF. The variable domain in full, with the rest retrieved from reference TRBV11-2 and TRBJ2-7, is EAGVAQSPRYKIIEKRQSVAFWCNPISGHATLYWYQQILGQGPKLLIQFQNNGVVDDSQLPKDRFSAERLKGVDSTLKIQPAKLEDSAVYLCASSPRHEQYFGPGTRLTVT.

The chain couples TRBV21-1 to TRBJ2-5; the table names TRBD1, a call not compared with the DNA. TRBV21-1 constitutes a pseudogene. This CDR3 contains 13 residues. DNA for the CDR3: TGTGCCAGCAGCCGCCTGGCAGAAGAGACCCAGTACTTC. Residues: CASSRLAEETQYF.

This sequence joins TRBV6-5 and TRBJ1-1; D unresolved. V lost 2 bases and J lost 5, with 12 bases in between. The CDR3 sequence is 14 residues long. Germline V gene lookup returns CDR1 MNHEY and CDR2 SVGAGI. The CDR3 sequence is CASSYRQVLTEAFF. The CDR3 region has the DNA TGTGCCAGCAGTTACCGGCAGGTTTTGACTGAAGCTTTCTTT.

The V gene is TRBV7-3, the J gene TRBJ2-1, with TRBD2 identical over 9 bases. The CDR3 totals 12 residues. J gave up 10 bases and V 2 bases, and 0 bases lay outside the gene matches. CDR1 and CDR2 (germline): SGHTA, FQGTGA. CDR3 coding DNA: TGTGCCAGCAGCTTACTAGCGGGGGAGCAGTTCTTC. Its protein is CASSLLAGEQFF.

The V gene is TRBV5-1, the J gene TRBJ2-7; D possibly matches TRBD1 or TRBD2 (5 bases each). Germline lookup yields CDR1 SGHRS and CDR2 YFSETQ. The CDR3 has 14 amino acids. V lost 2 bases to trimming and J lost 0 bases, with 9 bases between them. The CDR3 sequence: CASSLGTRSYEQYF. The CDR3 DNA sequence: TGCGCCAGCAGCTTAGGGACCCGCTCCTACGAGCAGTACTTC. Full variable domain (missing parts from reference TRBV5-1 and TRBJ2-7): KAGVTQTPRYLIKTRGQQVTLSCSPISGHRSVSWYQQTPGQGLQFLFEYFSETQRNKGNFPGRFSGRQFSNSRSEMNVSTLELGDSALYLCASSLGTRSYEQYFGPGTRLTVT.

This clone was detected only once. This rearrangement joins TRBV7-6 to TRBJ2-7; 8 nucleotides align to TRBD1. V lost 5 bases to trimming and J lost 6 bases; unmatched junction nucleotides: 12. This CDR3 has 15 amino acids. Germline CDR1 is SGHVS and CDR2 is FNYEAQ. The CDR3 loop is CASSRTGKGSLEQYF. CDR3 nucleotides: TGTGCCAGCAGCCGGACAGGGAAAGGCTCGCTCGAGCAGTACTTC.

The chain joins TRBV5-1 to TRBJ1-5, with D tentatively TRBD1 (6 bases). The germline CDR1 and CDR2 sequences are SGHRS and YFSETQ. V shed 0 bases and J shed 7 bases, with 14 bases lying between them. The CDR3 covers 15 residues. DNA for the CDR3: TGCGCCAGCAGCTTGGCAGGGGATGGCGGCCAGCCCCAGCATTTT. Its protein product is CASSLAGDGGQPQHF. Drawing the rest from reference TRBV5-1 and TRBJ1-5, the complete variable domain is KAGVTQTPRYLIKTRGQQVTLSCSPISGHRSVSWYQQTPGQGLQFLFEYFSETQRNKGNFPGRFSGRQFSNSRSEMNVSTLELGDSALYLCASSLAGDGGQPQHFGDGTRLSIL.